Listed below are T cell receptor beta chains from one sample, sequenced in a study of blood T cell repertoires in COVID-19. Measured with immunoSEQ multiplex PCR; TCRdb has only the in-frame clones, and not every one. The data show approximately 250,000 clones, with nearly 85% seen just once and 8% to 9.5% held by the top ten. Input material: peripheral blood. Receptors were obtained from a human donor in a cohort sampled during active COVID-19. Both conserved end residues are part of each CDR3. Fields, in order: clone size, V gene, J gene, D gene, CDR3 DNA, CDR3 protein. The D gene is left open where the match is weak. Not every row has a clone size; where given, it reads once, few, many or a size class.

>NA|TRBV9|TRBJ2-1|TRBD1
TGTGCCAGCAGCAGCCACGGGACAGTCTACAATGAGCAGTTCTTC
CASSSHGTVYNEQFF
>NA|TRBV5-6|TRBJ2-1|NA
TGTGCCAGCAGACCAGGACTCCCCACTTACAATGAGCAGTTCTTC
CASRPGLPTYNEQFF
>NA|TRBV7-2|TRBJ1-4|NA
TGTGCCAGCAGCCAATCGCCCCCAGGCCCAAATGAAAAACTGTTTTTT
CASSQSPPGPNEKLFF
>few|TRBV5-4|TRBJ2-1|TRBD2
TGTGCCAGCAGCGCGGGACTAGCGGGGGGCCACAATGAGCAGTTCTTC
CASSAGLAGGHNEQFF
>NA|TRBV2|TRBJ2-1|TRBD1
TGTGCCAGCAAGGCGCTGACAGGGCCCTACAATGAGCAGTTCTTC
CASKALTGPYNEQFF
>NA|TRBV2|TRBJ1-5|NA
TGTGCCAGCAGGGTTCAGGGGAGTGGGCCCCAGCATTTT
CASRVQGSGPQHF
>few|TRBV6-5|TRBJ1-2|TRBD1
TGTGCCACCAGGTGGGGACAGACTAACTATGGCTACACCTTC
CATRWGQTNYGYTF
>NA|TRBV3-1/TRBV3-2|TRBJ1-4|NA
TGTGCCAGCAGCCAAGGGACACAGGTTAGGATGTTTTTT
CASSQGTQVRMFF
>NA|TRBV11-3|TRBJ1-1|TRBD1
TGTGCCAGCAGCTTAGGACAGGGTGGGAACACTGAAGCTTTCTTT
CASSLGQGGNTEAFF
>NA|TRBV5-1|TRBJ2-7|NA
TGCGCCAGCAGCTTGGGGGCTTGGTCCTACGAGCAGTACTTC
CASSLGAWSYEQYF
>NA|TRBV7-9|TRBJ2-7|NA
TGTGCCAGCAGCTTAATCCGGGAGCAGTACTTC
CASSLIREQYF
>once|TRBV4-1|TRBJ1-4|NA
TGCGCCAGCAGCCAAGCATCTTTATACAGGGAAGAAAAACTGTTTTTT
CASSQASLYREEKLFF
>once|TRBV6-5|TRBJ2-6|NA
TGTGCCAGCAGCTTCTCTGGGGCCAACGTCCTGACTTTC
CASSFSGANVLTF
>NA|TRBV28|TRBJ2-1|NA
TGTGCCAGCAGTGGACCAGGGACAAGAAATGAGCAGTTCTTC
CASSGPGTRNEQFF
>NA|TRBV19|TRBJ2-7|NA
TGTGCCAGTAGTATATTGACAGGACCGGGGTACGAGCAGTACTTC
CASSILTGPGYEQYF
>few|TRBV9|TRBJ2-6|TRBD2
TGTGCCAGCAGCGCCGGACTAGCGGTGAACTCTGGGGCCAACGTCCTGACTTTC
CASSAGLAVNSGANVLTF
>NA|TRBV19|TRBJ2-5|TRBD2
TGTGCCAGTAGCGGGACTAGCGGGGGTTGGGAGACCCAGTACTTC
CASSGTSGGWETQYF
>many|TRBV5-4|TRBJ1-2|TRBD1
TGTGCCAGCAGCCCGAGACAGGGCCCCTATGGCTACACCTTC
CASSPRQGPYGYTF
>few|TRBV11-1|TRBJ2-7|NA
TGTGCCAGCAGTCGGACTGCCGTGGTCCACGAGCAGTACTTC
CASSRTAVVHEQYF
>NA|TRBV3-1/TRBV3-2|TRBJ2-7|NA
TGTGCCAGCAGCCAAGTCTTAAGGGGGGGGCTGAGGGAGCAGTACTTC
CASSQVLRGGLREQYF
>NA|TRBV3-1/TRBV3-2|TRBJ2-7|TRBD1
TGTGCCAGCAGCCAAGGGGGGACAGACTATAACGAGCAGTACTTC
CASSQGGTDYNEQYF
>NA|TRBV21-1|TRBJ2-1|NA
TGTGCCAGCAGTCTAGGGGACAGGGGGCAAGACAATGAGCAGTTCTTC
CASSLGDRGQDNEQFF
>few|TRBV5-1|TRBJ2-7|NA
TGCGCCAGCAGCTTCAATTACGAGCAGTACTTC
CASSFNYEQYF
>few|TRBV11-2|TRBJ1-2|NA
TGTGCCAGCAGCTTCCCCCAGGGAAGACTTAACTATGGCTACACCTTC
CASSFPQGRLNYGYTF
>NA|TRBV28|TRBJ2-7|NA
TGTGCCAGCAGTTTGAGTTGGGCCAGGGAGGCCGAGCAGTACTTC
CASSLSWAREAEQYF